The present TCR beta chain was sequenced within a study of T cell changes during pregnancy in multiple sclerosis. Clones were read by immunoSEQ multiplex PCR, and TCRdb kept only the in-frame ones, dropping some. Of about 75,000 clones in the sample, 80% to 95% were seen once. Trimming shortened V by 5 bases and J by 1 base, and 9 bases separated the two germline ends. The CDR3 loop spans 15 amino acids. The germline gives CDR1 SGHNT, CDR2 YENEEA. This clonotype was obtained from a female donor with multiple sclerosis, enrolled in a pregnancy study. The rearrangement uses TRBV11-3 and TRBJ2-6; D might be TRBD2 (6 bases). The sequences come from CD4+ T cells from peripheral blood mononuclear cells, collected before pregnancy. CDR3 sequence (DNA): TGTGCCAGCAGCGGGGGGTGGTCTGGGGCCAACGTCCTGACTTTC. Its translation: CASSGGWSGANVLTF. Variable domain in full (rest from reference TRBV11-3 and TRBJ2-6): EAGVVQSPRYKIIEKKQPVAFWCNPISGHNTLYWYLQNLGQGPELLIRYENEEAVDDSQLPKDRFSAERLKGVDSTLKIQPAELGDSAVYLCASSGGWSGANVLTFGAGSRLTVL.